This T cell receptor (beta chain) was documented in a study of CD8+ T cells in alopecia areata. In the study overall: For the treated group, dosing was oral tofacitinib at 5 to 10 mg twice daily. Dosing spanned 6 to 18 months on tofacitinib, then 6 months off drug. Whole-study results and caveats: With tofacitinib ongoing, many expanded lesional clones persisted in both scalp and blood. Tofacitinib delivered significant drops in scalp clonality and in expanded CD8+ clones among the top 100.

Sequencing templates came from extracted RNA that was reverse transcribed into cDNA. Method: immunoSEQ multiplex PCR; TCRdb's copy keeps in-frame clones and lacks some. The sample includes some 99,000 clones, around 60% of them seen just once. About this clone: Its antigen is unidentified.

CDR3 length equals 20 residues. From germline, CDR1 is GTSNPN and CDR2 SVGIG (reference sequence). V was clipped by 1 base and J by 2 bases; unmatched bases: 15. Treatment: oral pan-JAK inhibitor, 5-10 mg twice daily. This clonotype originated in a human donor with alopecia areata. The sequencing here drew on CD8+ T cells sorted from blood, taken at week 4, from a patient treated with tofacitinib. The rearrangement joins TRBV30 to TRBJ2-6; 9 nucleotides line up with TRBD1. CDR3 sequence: CAWSGVQDRGFGAGANVLTF. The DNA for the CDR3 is TGTGCCTGGAGTGGCGTCCAGGACAGGGGATTTGGGGCTGGGGCCAACGTCCTGACTTTC. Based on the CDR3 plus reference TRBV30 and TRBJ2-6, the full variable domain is SQTIHQWPATLVQPVGSPLSLECTVEGTSNPNLYWYRQAAGRGLQLLFYSVGIGQISSEVPQNLSASRPQDRQFILSSKKLLLSDSGFYLCAWSGVQDRGFGAGANVLTFGAGSRLTVL.